The 10 T cell receptor beta chains below come from one sample, sequenced in a study of cytomegalovirus exposure and HLA in healthy donors. Vbeta (60) and Jbeta (13) primers were used in the PCR. The protocol was immunoSEQ multiplex PCR, while the TCRdb copy is restricted to in-frame clones and leaves out a portion. The sample's table shows about 140,000 clones. The sample taken for sequencing was PBMCs. The receptor source for this set is a male donor in good health and CMV-seronegative.

The chain links TRBV5-1 to TRBJ2-3; tentative D call: TRBD2 (5 bases). The germline V gene encodes CDR1 SGHRS and CDR2 YFSETQ. The CDR3 length is 16 residues. V lost 0 bases, J lost 4 bases, and 15 bases lay in between. For the CDR3, the DNA is TGCGCCAGCAGCTTGGACCCCGGGGTGGGAGCAGATACGCAGTATTTT. As protein: CASSLDPGVGADTQYF.

The chain links TRBV5-5 to TRBJ2-5; TRBD2 matches 7 bases. Per germline, CDR1 SGHKS and CDR2 YYEKEE (reference sequence). V lost 4 bases to trimming and J lost 5 bases; unmatched junction nucleotides: 5. CDR3 length equals 13 residues. Here the CDR3 DNA reads TGTGCCAGCAGCCACCCCGGGGGGGAGACCCAGTACTTC. Protein product: CASSHPGGETQYF.

This chain connects TRBV4-1 to TRBJ2-7; possible D gene TRBD2, 5 bases. V was clipped by 0 bases and J by 2 bases, with 11 bases between them. The CDR3 runs to 15 residues. CDR1 and CDR2 (germline): MGHRA, YSYEKL. CDR3 in amino acids: CASSQDRTGTYEQYF. The CDR3 DNA sequence: TGCGCCAGCAGCCAAGATCGCACGGGAACCTACGAGCAGTACTTC.

The chain uses TRBV5-1 and TRBJ2-7; D is perhaps TRBD1 (6 bases). The ends were cut back, 2 bases at V and 2 bases at J, with 11 bases in the middle. The CDR3 is 14 amino acids. Germline loops: CDR1 SGHRS, CDR2 YFSETQ. CDR3: CASSFGTNPYEQYF. DNA of the CDR3: TGCGCCAGCAGCTTTGGGACAAATCCCTACGAGCAGTACTTC.

The chain has TRBV7-9 and TRBJ1-1, with 7 bases aligning to TRBD1. Unmatched junction bases numbered 8, after V lost 5 bases and J lost 5 bases. Germline V gene sequence: CDR1 SEHNR, CDR2 FQNEAQ (reference sequence). The CDR3 totals 14 residues. CDR3 protein: CASSPKGAGTEAFF. CDR3 in DNA: TGTGCCAGCAGCCCGAAGGGGGCCGGGACTGAAGCTTTCTTT.

The chain links TRBV5-1 to TRBJ2-5; 15 positions agree with TRBD2. Per the germline V gene, CDR1 is SGHRS and CDR2 is YFSETQ. V lost 4 bases and J lost 2; bases outside the gene matches: 9. The CDR3 contains 18 residues. The CDR3 bases are TGCGCCAGCAGCGACGGACTAGCGGGAGGGCCGAGGCAAGAGACCCAGTACTTC. It is translated as CASSDGLAGGPRQETQYF.

In DNA, the CDR3 is TGTGCCCGGAAGTCGAGCCTGCCTAATGAAAAACTGTTTTTT. This gives the protein CARKSSLPNEKLFF. This chain links TRBV30 with TRBJ1-4; no clear D gene. Trimming took off 8 bases at V and 3 bases at J, with 16 bases between the two ends. CDR1 is GTSNPN, CDR2 SVGIG, per germline (reference sequence). The CDR3 consists of 14 residues.

The rearrangement joins TRBV5-1 to TRBJ2-2; 8 nucleotides align to TRBD2. This CDR3 contains 15 residues. The germline V gene encodes CDR1 SGHRS and CDR2 YFSETQ. V lost 0 bases, J lost 5 bases, and 3 bases stayed unmatched. CDR3 sequence: CASSLGGLATGELFF. The DNA for the CDR3 is TGCGCCAGCAGCTTGGGAGGACTAGCAACCGGGGAGCTGTTTTTT.

This chain connects TRBV30 to TRBJ2-1; 10 positions agree with TRBD2. Germline CDR1 reads GTSNPN; CDR2 reads SVGIG (reference sequence). With V trimmed by 0 bases and J by 9 bases, 11 bases remained unmatched. The CDR3 consists of 16 residues. The CDR3: CAWSVSSGGSGGEQFF. The CDR3 DNA sequence: TGTGCCTGGAGTGTATCTAGCGGGGGTTCCGGGGGTGAGCAGTTCTTC. Full variable domain (outside the CDR3, taken from reference TRBV30 and TRBJ2-1): SQTIHQWPATLVQPVGSPLSLECTVEGTSNPNLYWYRQAAGRGLQLLFYSVGIGQISSEVPQNLSASRPQDRQFILSSKKLLLSDSGFYLCAWSVSSGGSGGEQFFGPGTRLTVL.

The chain joins TRBV12-5 to TRBJ2-2; weak D call: TRBD1 (5 bases). The V and J ends lost 0 bases and 7 bases respectively, with 15 bases between them. There are 16 residues in the CDR3. Germline CDR1 is LGHNT and CDR2 is FRNRAP. Here the CDR3 DNA reads TGTGCTAGTGGTTTGGTAGGGGCCCTACGGAGCGGGGAGCTGTTTTTT. This encodes CASGLVGALRSGELFF.